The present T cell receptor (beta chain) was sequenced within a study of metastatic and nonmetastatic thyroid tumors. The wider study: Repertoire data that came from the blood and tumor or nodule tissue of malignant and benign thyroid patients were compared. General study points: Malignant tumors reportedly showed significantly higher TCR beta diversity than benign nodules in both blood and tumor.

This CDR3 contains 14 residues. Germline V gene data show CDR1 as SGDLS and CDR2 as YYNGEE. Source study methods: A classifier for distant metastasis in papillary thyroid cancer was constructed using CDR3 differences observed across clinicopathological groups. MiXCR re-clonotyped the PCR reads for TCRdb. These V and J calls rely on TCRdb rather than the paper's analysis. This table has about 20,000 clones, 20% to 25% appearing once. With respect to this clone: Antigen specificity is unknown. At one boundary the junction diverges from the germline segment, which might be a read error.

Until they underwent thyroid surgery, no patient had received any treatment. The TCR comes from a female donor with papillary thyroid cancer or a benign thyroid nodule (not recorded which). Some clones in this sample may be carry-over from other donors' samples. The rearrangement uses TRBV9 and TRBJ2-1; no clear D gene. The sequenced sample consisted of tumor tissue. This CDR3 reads CASSVSTVADEKFF. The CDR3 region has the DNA TGTGCCAGCAGCGTTAGCACGGTGGCGGATGAGAAGTTCTTC.